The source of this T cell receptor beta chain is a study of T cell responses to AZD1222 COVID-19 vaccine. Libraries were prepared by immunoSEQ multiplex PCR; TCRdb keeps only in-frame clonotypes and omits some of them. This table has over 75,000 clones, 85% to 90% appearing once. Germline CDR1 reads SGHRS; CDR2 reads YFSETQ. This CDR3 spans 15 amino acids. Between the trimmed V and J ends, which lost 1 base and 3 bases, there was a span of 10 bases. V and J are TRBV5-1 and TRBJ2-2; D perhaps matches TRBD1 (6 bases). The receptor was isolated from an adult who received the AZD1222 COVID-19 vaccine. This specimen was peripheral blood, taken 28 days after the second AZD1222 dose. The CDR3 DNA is TGCGCCAGCAGCTTGTTAGCAGGGGACACCGGGGAGCTGTTTTTT. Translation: CASSLLAGDTGELFF.